This T cell receptor beta chain was obtained from a study of T cells after yellow fever vaccination. Points from the study as a whole: Bulk-population clonotypes that are abundant could appear as contaminants in FACS-sorted repertoires. A weaker secondary response peaked on day 5, the primary on day 15. A limited proportion of clonotypes was detected within both the CD4 and CD8 compartments.

5'RACE template switching generated TCR cDNA, adding a universal primer site and UMIs. TCRdb itself ran the 5' RACE reads through MiXCR, one entry per CDR3 protein. The data contain 610,000 or so distinct CDR3 sequences, roughly an eighth of them singletons. This clonotype has just a few counts. What it binds is unknown. Germline is not matched at one junction end, which may reflect a read error. Per the germline V gene, CDR1 is KGHSH and CDR2 is LQKENI. This CDR3 is 12 amino acids long. This rearrangement joins TRBV18 to TRBJ2-5; D unresolved. The clonotype originates from a man aged 25-40 years who received the YFV17D yellow fever vaccine. The sample here was PBMCs, taken on the day of the yellow fever booster vaccination. CDR3 DNA sequence: TGTGCCAGCTCACCGGCTAGAGACTCCCCCCTCTTC. Translation: CASSPARDSPLF.